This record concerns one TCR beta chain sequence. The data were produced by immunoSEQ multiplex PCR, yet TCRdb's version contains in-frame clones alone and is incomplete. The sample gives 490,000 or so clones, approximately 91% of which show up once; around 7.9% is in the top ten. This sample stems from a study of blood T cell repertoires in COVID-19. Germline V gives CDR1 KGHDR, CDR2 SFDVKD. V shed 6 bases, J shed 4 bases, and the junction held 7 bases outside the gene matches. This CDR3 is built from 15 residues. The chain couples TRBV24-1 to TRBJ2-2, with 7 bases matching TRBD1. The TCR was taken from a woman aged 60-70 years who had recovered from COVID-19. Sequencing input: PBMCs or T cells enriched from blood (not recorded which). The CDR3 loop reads CATSPPTGSTGELFF. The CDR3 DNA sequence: TGTGCCACCAGTCCCCCGACAGGGAGCACCGGGGAGCTGTTTTTT.